This is a list of T cell receptor beta chains from one sample in a study of CD8 T cells in Susac syndrome. TCRdb reanalysed the immunoSEQ multiplex PCR reads using MiXCR and keeps one entry per CDR3 protein. The sample has some 150,000 distinct CDR3 sequences; approximately 96% are singletons. Sequenced sample: CD4+ T cells from PBMCs. The receptors come from a human donor with Susac syndrome. Both conserved end residues are trimmed from each CDR3. A D gene is named only where the DNA matches it firmly.

TRBV12-3/TRBV12-4	.	TRBJ1-2	ASSLSGEGGYT
TRBV3-1	.	TRBJ1-6	ASSQARPGKGSPLH
TRBV20-1	.	TRBJ1-2	SARDRGSDGYT
TRBV20-1	.	TRBJ2-5	SARPRETQY
TRBV20-1	.	TRBJ2-5	SAAPEGRLQETQY
TRBV11-3	.	TRBJ1-1	ASSLDLDSEAF
TRBV20-1	.	TRBJ2-2	SARRDSRTGELF
TRBV6-5	.	TRBJ1-2	ASRLGGVNYGYT
TRBV29-1	.	TRBJ2-3	SARGPTTTDTQY
TRBV19	.	TRBJ2-5	ASKGETQY
TRBV20-1	.	TRBJ1-1	SARSDSFEAF
TRBV29-1	.	TRBJ2-1	TSSEGVYNEQF
TRBV4-2	TRBD1	TRBJ1-2	ASSQDSAGTGYGYT
TRBV12-3/TRBV12-4	.	TRBJ2-1	ASSLNEQF
TRBV7-3	TRBD1	TRBJ2-1	ASSWDRYNEQF
TRBV15	.	TRBJ2-6	ATSTPGNSGANVLT
TRBV18	.	TRBJ2-1	ASSPTVYNEQF
TRBV20-1	TRBD1	TRBJ1-1	SASRPDRDSGEAF
TRBV20-1	.	TRBJ2-5	SVLSGVDQETQY
TRBV29-1	TRBD1	TRBJ1-2	SVTDRGLTYGYT
TRBV6-5	.	TRBJ2-7	ASSSRGDEQY
TRBV5-8	.	TRBJ1-6	ASSFNLSPPLH
TRBV12-3/TRBV12-4	.	TRBJ2-2	ASSLVGINTGELF
TRBV7-6	TRBD1	TRBJ2-5	ASSMTGIGETQY